This T cell receptor (beta chain) was recovered during a study of identical twins. Study conclusions and caveats: The analysis was cross-sectional rather than longitudinal within donors. Fewer insertions were carried by abundant cord blood beta clonotypes, but none was seen in memory repertoires.

This CDR3 has 13 residues. Germline V CDR1 and CDR2: LGHNA, YNFKEQ. The V gene lost 0 bases and the J gene lost 5 bases, with 7 bases spanning the gap. TCRdb re-called the 5' RACE reads with MiXCR, one entry per CDR3 protein. The table has some 630,000 distinct CDR3 sequences, 7.1% seen once; the top ten hold about 1.5%. Remarks on this clonotype: Antigen: not known.

These sequences were also reported in another study, on yellow fever vaccine responses in identical twins.

The TCR was taken from a woman between 18 and 29 years old in good health. The sequenced material came from PBMCs. This rearrangement joins TRBV4-2 to TRBJ2-5, with D unclear. CDR3 sequence (DNA): TGTGCCAGCAGCCAAGAGGGTTGGGAGACCCAGTACTTC. It specifies CASSQEGWETQYF.